A selection of T cell receptor beta chains follows, all from one sample in a study of shared clonotypes between healthy human individuals. Clones were read by immunoSEQ multiplex PCR, and TCRdb kept only the in-frame ones, dropping some. Of approximately 500,000 clones in the sample, 90% to 96% are singletons; the top ten hold about 0.064%. Sequencing used naive CD4+ T cells sorted from blood. The source of these receptors is a woman in her thirties in good health. The CDR3 runs from the conserved cysteine through the conserved F or W. A D gene is named only where the DNA matches it firmly. Clone size is shown for a subset of rows, as once, few, many or a class of expanded clone.

>NA|TRBJ1-3|NA|TRBV28
CASSRAKGVGNTIYF
TGTGCCAGCAGTCGCGCGAAGGGAGTTGGAAACACCATATATTTT
>NA|TRBJ1-2|NA|TRBV11-2
CASSLGHGGIYGYTF
TGTGCCAGCAGCTTGGGACACGGAGGAATCTATGGCTACACCTTC
>NA|TRBJ2-4|NA|TRBV10-1
CASSEADTVIQYF
TGCGCCAGCAGTGAGGCTGATACGGTCATTCAGTACTTC
>once|TRBJ2-7|TRBD1|TRBV18
CASSGQGSYEQYF
TGTGCCAGCTCAGGACAGGGGAGCTACGAGCAGTACTTC
>NA|TRBJ2-4|TRBD1|TRBV28
CASTKGGAAKNIQYF
TGTGCCAGCACCAAAGGGGGCGCAGCCAAAAACATTCAGTACTTC
>NA|TRBJ2-7|NA|TRBV28
CASSPGRRLYEQYF
TGTGCCAGCAGCCCGGGACGGCGGCTCTACGAGCAGTACTTC
>NA|TRBJ1-4|NA|TRBV29-1
CSVERVLGEKLFF
TGCAGCGTTGAAAGGGTTCTAGGTGAAAAACTGTTTTTT
>NA|TRBJ2-7|NA|TRBV5-1
CASSLALGETGEQYF
TGCGCCAGCAGCTTGGCCCTAGGGGAAACTGGCGAGCAGTACTTC
>NA|TRBJ1-4|NA|TRBV5-8
CASSFLPGEKLFF
TGTGCCAGCAGCTTTTTGCCGGGAGAAAAACTGTTTTTT
>NA|TRBJ2-1|NA|TRBV28
CASSFHLTGTYEQFF
TGTGCCAGCAGTTTCCACCTGACAGGGACTTATGAGCAGTTCTTC
>NA|TRBJ2-7|TRBD1|TRBV27
CASSLIPRTGFAYEQYF
TGTGCCAGCAGTCTCATTCCTCGGACAGGGTTTGCCTACGAGCAGTACTTC
>NA|TRBJ1-4|TRBD1|TRBV28
CASSLGTGLSEKLFF
TGTGCCAGCAGTTTGGGGACAGGGCTGAGTGAAAAACTGTTTTTT
>NA|TRBJ2-7|TRBD2|TRBV7-8
CASSLESGGSYEQYF
TGTGCCAGCAGCTTAGAATCGGGCGGGAGTTACGAGCAGTACTTC
>NA|TRBJ2-3|TRBD2|TRBV7-9
CASSYLAGSPSTDTQYF
TGTGCCAGCAGCTATCTAGCGGGATCCCCTTCCACAGATACGCAGTATTTT
>NA|TRBJ2-7|TRBD1|TRBV28
CASSIPGTGWNEQYF
TGTGCCAGCAGCATCCCCGGGACAGGGTGGAACGAGCAGTACTTC
>NA|TRBJ2-3|TRBD2|TRBV7-9
CASSLVASGRNTQYF
TGTGCCAGCAGCTTAGTAGCTAGCGGGAGAAATACGCAGTATTTT
>few|TRBJ1-5|TRBD1|TRBV28
CASSSWTGINQPQHF
TGTGCCAGCAGTTCGTGGACAGGTATCAATCAGCCCCAGCATTTT
>NA|TRBJ2-7|NA|TRBV6-6
CASGRSSYEQYF
TGTGCCAGCGGTAGGAGCTCCTACGAGCAGTACTTC
>NA|TRBJ2-2|NA|TRBV28
CASAGTHQTGELFF
TGTGCCAGTGCCGGGACGCATCAAACCGGGGAGCTGTTTTTT
>NA|TRBJ1-3|NA|TRBV28
CASSQGSGNTIYF
TGTGCCAGCTCACAGGGCTCTGGAAACACCATATATTTT
>NA|TRBJ1-4|NA|TRBV5-8
CASSLGHKSTNEKLFF
TGTGCCAGCAGCTTGGGTCACAAGTCAACTAATGAAAAACTGTTTTTT
>NA|TRBJ1-2|TRBD1|TRBV6-5
CASSNDRGDYGYTF
TGTGCCAGCAGCAACGACAGGGGGGACTATGGCTACACCTTC
>NA|TRBJ1-5|NA|TRBV19
CASSIRDNNQPQHF
TGTGCCAGTAGTATAAGGGACAACAATCAGCCCCAGCATTTT
>NA|TRBJ2-7|NA|TRBV28
CASRAQGWSYEQYF
TGTGCCAGCAGGGCCCAGGGCTGGTCCTACGAGCAGTACTTC
>NA|TRBJ2-3|NA|TRBV10-3
CATGERYTADTQYF
TGTGCCACAGGAGAAAGGTACACCGCGGATACGCAGTATTTT
>once|TRBJ1-2|TRBD1|TRBV6-5
CASSYSRQGLNYGYTF
TGTGCCAGCAGTTACTCCCGACAGGGATTAAACTATGGCTACACCTTC